The 3 T cell receptor beta chains below come from one sample, sequenced in a study of blood T cell repertoires in COVID-19. The repertoire was sequenced with immunoSEQ multiplex PCR; TCRdb's copy has only in-frame clones and lacks some. The table lists roughly 260,000 clones, about 89% of them singletons. Sequenced sample: PBMCs or T cells enriched from blood (not recorded which). These receptors were collected from a woman younger than 35 who had recovered from COVID-19.

The chain couples TRBV13 to TRBJ2-1; TRBD2 agrees at 12 bases. The CDR3 has 15 residues. CDR1 and CDR2 (germline): PRHDT, FYEKMQ (reference sequence). V was clipped by 5 bases and J by 8 bases; unmatched bases: 7. CDR3 nucleotide sequence: TGTGCCAGCAGCCAACCGACTAGCGGGAGTGATGAGCAGTTCTTC. Its translation is CASSQPTSGSDEQFF. The complete variable domain, with remaining parts taken from reference TRBV13 and TRBJ2-1, reads AAGVIQSPRHLIKEKRETATLKCYPIPRHDTVYWYQQGPGQDPQFLISFYEKMQSDKGSIPDRFSAQQFSDYHSELNMSSLELGDSALYFCASSQPTSGSDEQFFGPGTRLTVL.

This chain joins TRBV12-3 or TRBV12-4 and TRBJ1-2; D unclear. V lost 5 bases, J lost 2 bases, and 9 bases lay in between. This CDR3 has 13 amino acids. In DNA form, the CDR3 reads TGTGCCAGCAGTGGGTCCGGGAACTATGGCTACACCTTC. Its translation: CASSGSGNYGYTF.

The rearrangement uses TRBV7-9 and TRBJ2-1, with 13 bases aligning to TRBD2. Germline values: CDR1 SEHNR, CDR2 FQNEAQ (reference sequence). This CDR3 comprises 16 residues. V trimming: 3 bases; J trimming: 2 bases; junction bases outside the gene matches: 1. CDR3: CASSFGTSGAYNEQFF. Here the CDR3 DNA reads TGTGCCAGCAGCTTTGGGACTAGCGGGGCCTACAATGAGCAGTTCTTC.